This T cell receptor (beta chain) was recorded in a study of blood T cell repertoires in COVID-19. Study as a whole: Acute-phase and convalescent COVID-19 samples originated in the United States, Italy and Spain. T cells, B-cell-depleted T cells, or PBMCs supplied cDNA or gDNA.

Per the authors' pipeline: Amplified reference gene primers provided the basis for estimating nucleated cell counts. Some clones are missing from TCRdb's copy, which holds only in-frame ones; the method was immunoSEQ multiplex PCR. The V and J calls and clone size come from that table; D and trimming were worked out from the DNA. The sample holds around 200,000 clones, roughly 88% seen once. Sequenced input: peripheral blood. This TCR derives from a woman aged 80 or older with acute or convalescent COVID-19.

CDR3 coding DNA: TGTGCCAGCTCACCAGGGTTAATCACGGGAGCAGATACGCAGTATTTT. Protein: CASSPGLITGADTQYF. The rearrangement links TRBV18 to TRBJ2-3; the D gene is possibly TRBD2 (6 bases). V dropped 2 bases and J dropped 4 bases, with 16 bases sitting between them. The germline V gene has CDR1 KGHSH and CDR2 LQKENI. The CDR3 contains 16 residues.